Shown below are 9 T cell receptor beta chains from a single sample sequenced in a study of B cell selection in AIRE deficiency. CD4+CD127+ cells were sorted as the conventional CD4 T cells. The repertoire was sequenced with immunoSEQ multiplex PCR; TCRdb's copy has only in-frame clones and lacks some. Of roughly 24,000 clones detected, approximately 96% appear once; the ten largest clones hold around 0.17%. The specimen sequenced was CD4+CD127+ conventional T cells sorted from PBMCs. Source of these receptors: a human donor in good health.

The chain employs TRBV11-3 and TRBJ1-1; possibly TRBD1 for D (5 bases). This CDR3 spans 16 amino acids. Germline V gene data show CDR1 as SGHNT and CDR2 as YENEEA. With 6 bases removed from V and 0 bases from J, the gap between germline ends came to 17 bases. The CDR3 loop reads CASSSQGWGMNTEAFF. The CDR3 DNA follows: TGTGCCAGCAGTTCCCAGGGTTGGGGCATGAACACTGAAGCTTTCTTT.

The chain has TRBV19 and TRBJ2-7, with TRBD2 identical over 7 bases. Germline-derived CDR1 and CDR2 are LNHDA and SQIVND (reference sequence). The CDR3 is 15 residues long. V lost 6 bases, J lost 4 bases, and 12 bases stayed unmatched. CDR3 sequence (DNA): TGTGCCAGTAGACAGCTCGGACTAGTAAGGTACGAGCAGTACTTC. This translates into CASRQLGLVRYEQYF.

CDR3: CASSEVDRGEETQYF. DNA of the CDR3: TGTGCCAGCAGTGAAGTGGACAGGGGTGAGGAGACCCAGTACTTC. The rearrangement links TRBV6-1 to TRBJ2-5; 9 bases agree with TRBD1. The CDR3 runs 15 residues. Trimming cost V 1 base and J 5 bases; bases outside gene matches: 5. In germline, CDR1 is MNHNS, CDR2 SASEGT.

This chain uses TRBV7-9 with TRBJ2-7; possibly TRBD2 for D (5 bases). With 3 bases removed from V and 3 bases from J, the gap between germline ends came to 15 bases. The CDR3 runs to 15 residues. Germline assignment: CDR1 SEHNR and CDR2 FQNEAQ (reference sequence). CDR3 loop: CASSLGLEGRYEQYF. The DNA of the CDR3 is TGTGCCAGCAGCTTGGGATTAGAGGGCCGCTACGAGCAGTACTTC.

The rearrangement uses TRBV7-2 and TRBJ2-7; 7 bases agree with TRBD1. The CDR3 has 13 residues. Trimming removed 6 bases from V and 5 bases from J; junction bases left unmatched: 7. CDR1 is SGHTA and CDR2 is FQGNSA in the germline V gene. As DNA, the CDR3 is TGTGCCAGCAGGATGACAGGGTCCAACGAGCAGTACTTC. It yields the protein CASRMTGSNEQYF. The variable domain in full, completed from reference TRBV7-2 and TRBJ2-7, reads GAGVSQSPSNKVTEKGKDVELRCDPISGHTALYWYRQSLGQGLEFLIYFQGNSAPDKSGLPSDRFSAERTGGSVSTLTIQRTQQEDSAVYLCASRMTGSNEQYFGPGTRLTVT.

V gene TRBV19 combines with J gene TRBJ2-4, with 8 bases lining up with TRBD1. Germline V gene sequence: CDR1 LNHDA, CDR2 SQIVND (reference sequence). The CDR3 runs 13 residues. The junction had 5 bases not matched to a gene; V was cut back by 5 bases and J by 8 bases. This CDR3 reads CASSSGQADIQYF. The CDR3 DNA reads TGTGCCAGTAGTTCGGGACAGGCAGACATTCAGTACTTC. The variable domain in full, with the rest retrieved from reference TRBV19 and TRBJ2-4, is DGGITQSPKYLFRKEGQNVTLSCEQNLNHDAMYWYRQDPGQGLRLIYYSQIVNDFQKGDIAEGYSVSREKKESFPLTVTSAQKNPTAFYLCASSSGQADIQYFGAGTRLSVL.

V is TRBV19 and J is TRBJ1-2; D is unresolved. CDR1 and CDR2 from the germline V gene are LNHDA and SQIVND (reference sequence). Trimming pared 3 bases from V and 0 bases from J, leaving 11 bases between. This CDR3 spans 15 amino acids. CDR3 sequence: CASSIVDLANYGYTF. CDR3 sequence (DNA): TGTGCCAGTAGTATCGTGGACCTAGCTAACTATGGCTACACCTTC.

The chain uses TRBV29-1 and TRBJ2-5; D possibly uses TRBD1 or TRBD2 (5 bases each). The length of the CDR3 is 11 residues. V lost 4 bases to trimming and J lost 5 bases, with 8 bases between them. The germline CDR1 and CDR2 sequences are SQVTM and ANQGSEA. The CDR3 here is CSVGREETQYF. CDR3 in DNA: TGCAGCGTTGGCAGGGAGGAGACCCAGTACTTC.

The rearrangement links TRBV10-3 to TRBJ1-4; 9 nucleotides align to TRBD1. Germline values: CDR1 ENHRY, CDR2 SYGVKD. The CDR3 totals 15 residues. J was trimmed by 7 bases and V by 4 bases; bases with no gene match: 7. CDR3 DNA: TGTGCCATCAGTGGCATGGGACAGGGTTTTGAAAAACTGTTTTTT. Translated, it gives CAISGMGQGFEKLFF.